The rows below give T cell receptor beta chains drawn from one sample of a study of early T cells in non-severe SARS-CoV-2 infection. TCRdb redid the calling of the 5' RACE reads with MiXCR, one entry per CDR3 protein. This table holds approximately 90,000 distinct CDR3 sequences, around a sixth found once. Sequenced here: whole blood, sampled at baseline. The receptors were sampled from an adult who was a healthcare worker with PCR-confirmed SARS-CoV-2 infection or an uninfected control (not recorded which). The CDR3 runs from the conserved cysteine through the conserved F or W. The D gene is left open where the match is weak.

d_call cdr3_length v_call cdr3_aa
NA 15 TRBV7-9 CASSLETLKSPEQFF
NA 14 TRBV28 CASSPPQGLYEQYF
NA 15 TRBV11-2 CASSLDYALLYEQYF
TRBD2 13 TRBV10-3 CAISTSGQETQYF
TRBD1 15 TRBV5-1 CASSPLGTALETQYF
NA 14 TRBV27 CASSAQTGSYGQYF
TRBD2 16 TRBV3-1 CASSQVRLAGGHEQFF
NA 15 TRBV20-1 CSARPPGRVTDTQYF
TRBD2 18 TRBV5-1 CASSPGLAGAERDNEQFF
TRBD1 19 TRBV4-1 CASSQDRYYSRQGGNTIYF
NA 12 TRBV20-1 CSASRADYEQYF
NA 15 TRBV20-1 CSAPRLGGSYNEQFF
TRBD2 16 TRBV11-2 CASSLVGRGSYNEQFF
NA 16 TRBV28 CASSPIGTGLSDTQYF
TRBD1 16 TRBV5-5 CASSALTGGLSYEQYF
TRBD2 16 TRBV28 CASSPNPGLAGNEQYF
TRBD1 14 TRBV9 CASSGRDRDSPLHF
NA 14 TRBV7-9 CASSITGRGNEQFF
TRBD2 14 TRBV3-1 CASRLAGDKYEQFF
NA 15 TRBV12-3/TRBV12-4 CASSSLLGGSNEQFF
TRBD2 13 TRBV5-1 CASSLLADYEQYF
NA 13 TRBV4-1 CASSQQTAGELFF
NA 14 TRBV11-2 CASSPPDANYEQYF
TRBD1 17 TRBV27 CASSLSAGQGSNQPQHF
TRBD1 15 TRBV9 CASSVTGTGIYEQHF
NA 11 TRBV14 CASSQDSSYTF
TRBD1 14 TRBV7-9 CASSVRGRVDTQYF
NA 15 TRBV10-2 CASGETGLHTDTQYF
NA 13 TRBV27 CASSLPGSETQYF
NA 13 TRBV28 CASRPYTGREAFF
TRBD1 14 TRBV20-1 CSAGTGGSRETQYF
NA 11 TRBV6-1 CASSENNEQFF
NA 10 TRBV2 CASSVGTQYF
NA 13 TRBV6-5 CASSNLDNYGYTF
NA 14 TRBV6-6 CASSRGPAGNTIYF
TRBD1 17 TRBV12-3/TRBV12-4 CASRPTGGGGDNQPQHF
NA 13 TRBV12-3/TRBV12-4 CASAGRGPPEQYF
TRBD1 13 TRBV5-8 CASSFPTGAEAFF
NA 16 TRBV29-1 CSVEDLGSGGTGEPFF
NA 13 TRBV5-1 CASSVPGADTQYF
NA 14 TRBV11-2 CASSLSPSDRGQYF
NA 16 TRBV7-9 CASSFEQGIFINEQFF
NA 14 TRBV20-1 CSARQAAGANVLTF
NA 14 TRBV28 CASSLGSANYGYTF
NA 11 TRBV12-3/TRBV12-4 CASRQADEQFF
TRBD1 14 TRBV19 CASSISTGGNIQYF
NA 15 TRBV28 CASSLRGNNYNEQFF
NA 16 TRBV7-2 CASSLVFSRGHTEQYF
TRBD1 13 TRBV2 CASKAGQTYGYTF
NA 16 TRBV6-1 CASSETSDRFGNEQFF
TRBD2 16 TRBV4-2 CASSQETSGSPYEQYF
TRBD2 14 TRBV28 CASSRAGGTDTQYF
TRBD1 13 TRBV20-1 CSAEGQGLYEQYF
NA 14 TRBV11-1 CASSLKRVNTEAFF
TRBD1 14 TRBV5-4 CASSPDRGTDTQYF